Below, 25 T cell receptor beta chains from the same sample are listed, as sequenced in a study of blood T cell repertoires in COVID-19. Clones were read by immunoSEQ multiplex PCR, and TCRdb kept only the in-frame ones, dropping some. Among more than 350,000 clones listed, nearly 90% were seen once. Sequenced material: PBMCs or T cells enriched from blood (not recorded which). The receptor source for this set is a young woman who had been exposed to COVID-19.

The V gene is TRBV15, the J gene TRBJ1-6; D is perhaps TRBD1 (6 bases). V lost 11 bases to trimming and J lost 5 bases, with 16 bases between them. The germline CDR1 and CDR2 sequences are LNHNV and YYDKDF (reference sequence). The CDR3 has 14 residues. Written as DNA, the CDR3 is TGTGCCGCAGGCTTACAGGGAGATAATTCACCCCTCCACTTT. Amino acids: CAAGLQGDNSPLHF.

The J gene is TRBJ2-7, the V gene TRBV5-1; a possible D gene is TRBD1 (6 bases). Germline loops: CDR1 SGHRS, CDR2 YFSETQ. Trimming left V 4 bases short and J 1 base short, with 9 bases between. This CDR3 contains 13 residues. The CDR3 is CASSHTGSYEQYF. Here the CDR3 DNA reads TGCGCCAGCAGCCATACAGGGTCCTACGAGCAGTACTTC.

V is TRBV19 and J is TRBJ1-2; 7 bases agree with TRBD1. CDR1 is LNHDA, CDR2 SQIVND, per germline (reference sequence). This CDR3 has 12 residues. J gave up 6 bases and V 6 bases, and 4 bases lay outside the gene matches. The CDR3 nucleotides are TGTGCCAGTAGGGACAGGATCGATGGCTACACCTTC. It translates to CASRDRIDGYTF. The entire variable domain, with the rest obtained from reference TRBV19 and TRBJ1-2, is as follows: DGGITQSPKYLFRKEGQNVTLSCEQNLNHDAMYWYRQDPGQGLRLIYYSQIVNDFQKGDIAEGYSVSREKKESFPLTVTSAQKNPTAFYLCASRDRIDGYTFGSGTRLTVV.

This clone appeared a single time. The V gene is TRBV6-5, the J gene TRBJ1-3; the D gene is possibly TRBD1 (5 bases). CDR1 and CDR2 from the germline V gene are MNHEY and SVGAGI. CDR3 length equals 16 residues. V lost 2 bases and J 2 bases, leaving 13 bases between the germline ends. CDR3 sequence: CASSYRWQGPGNTIYF. In DNA, the CDR3 is TGTGCCAGCAGTTACCGTTGGCAGGGTCCTGGAAACACCATATATTTT.

The chain joins TRBV11-2 to TRBJ2-5, with 8 bases aligning to TRBD2. Germline CDR1 and CDR2: SGHAT and FQNNGV. The CDR3 contains 13 residues. The CDR3 reads CASGASGGETQYF. The CDR3, as DNA: TGTGCGAGCGGGGCATCGGGGGGGGAGACCCAGTACTTC.

The chain recombines TRBV9 with TRBJ2-1, with no clear D. In germline, CDR1 is SGDLS, CDR2 YYNGEE. The CDR3 has 15 amino acids. V was trimmed by 3 bases and J by 4 bases, leaving 14 bases between them. As DNA, the CDR3 is TGTGCCAGCAGCGCGACCGGGTCGCCGTACAATGAGCAGTTCTTC. This sequence encodes CASSATGSPYNEQFF.

CDR3 coding DNA: TGTGCCAGCAGTTTGGAATTGTCGGGAACCACTAGCACAGATACGCAGTATTTT. Translating gives CASSLELSGTTSTDTQYF. The V call is TRBV28, the J call TRBJ2-3, with TRBD2 as a possible D gene (5 bases). CDR3 size: 18 residues. V shed 3 bases and J shed 0 bases, with 19 bases lying between them. Germline CDR1 MDHEN, CDR2 SYDVKM.

This chain joins TRBV15 and TRBJ1-1; 7 bases agree with TRBD1. The junction had 10 bases not matched to a gene; V was cut back by 3 bases and J by 6 bases. Germline loops: CDR1 LNHNV, CDR2 YYDKDF (reference sequence). This CDR3 contains 15 residues. This chain's CDR3 is CATSRIRDSQPEAFF. The DNA for the CDR3 is TGTGCCACCAGCAGGATCCGGGACAGCCAACCTGAAGCTTTCTTT.

This clone was counted between two and nine times. This CDR3 is also generated by other DNA sequences in the sample. The rearrangement links TRBV12-3 or TRBV12-4 to TRBJ2-7, with D possibly TRBD1 on 5 matching bases. Trimming took 4 bases from V and 4 from J, leaving 5 bases between them. The CDR3 is made up of 11 amino acids. The CDR3 here is CASSSGYEQYF. The CDR3 DNA reads as TGTGCCAGCAGTTCAGGGTACGAGCAGTACTTC.

The V call is TRBV6-1, the J call TRBJ2-7; 7 nucleotides align to TRBD1. J gave up 2 bases and V 3 bases, and 7 bases lay outside the gene matches. The CDR3 is made up of 15 amino acids. Germline CDR1 MNHNS, CDR2 SASEGT. In nucleotides, the CDR3 is TGTGCCAGCAGTGAGGGACAGCCCCTCCCCTACGAGCAGTACTTC. The encoded protein is CASSEGQPLPYEQYF.

The chain uses TRBV7-3 and TRBJ2-1; D is ambiguous. This CDR3 region has 13 residues. Germline-derived CDR1 and CDR2 are SGHTA and FQGTGA. Trimming pared 4 bases from V and 8 bases from J, leaving 12 bases between. CDR3 protein: CASSSMRRDEQFF. The CDR3 region has the DNA TGTGCCAGCAGCTCCATGCGCCGGGATGAGCAGTTCTTC.

This chain connects TRBV21-1 to TRBJ1-4; TRBD1 reflects the table's D call only, with no check against the DNA. TRBV21-1 counts as a pseudogene. CDR3 length equals 15 residues. The CDR3 DNA reads as TGTGCCAGCAGCAAAGCGGCAGGGGTTAATGAAAAACTGTTTTTT. It is translated as CASSKAAGVNEKLFF.

The chain has TRBV29-1 and TRBJ2-7, with D uncertain. CDR3 length: 12 residues. Germline V gene data show CDR1 as SQVTM and CDR2 as ANQGSEA. The ends were cut back, 0 bases at V and 3 bases at J, with 6 bases in the middle. CDR3 nucleotide sequence: TGCAGCGTTGAAGACCCCCACTACGAGCAGTACTTC. Its translation is CSVEDPHYEQYF.

V usage is TRBV5-4 and J usage is TRBJ1-4; D uncertain. CDR3 size: 16 residues. CDR1 is SGHNT and CDR2 is YYREEE in the germline V gene (reference sequence). The ends were cut back, 4 bases at V and 0 bases at J, with 13 bases in the middle. The CDR3 sequence: CASSPGRVATNEKLFF. The CDR3 bases are TGTGCCAGCAGCCCAGGTCGAGTTGCAACTAATGAAAAACTGTTTTTT.

This chain connects TRBV27 to TRBJ1-5; no definite D call. The CDR3 consists of 13 residues. The germline V gene has CDR1 MNHEY and CDR2 SMNVEV (reference sequence). Between the trimmed V and J ends, which lost 3 bases and 0 bases, there was a span of 3 bases. The CDR3 DNA follows: TGTGCCAGCAGTTTCAATAGCAATCAGCCCCAGCATTTT. Protein: CASSFNSNQPQHF.

The chain is built from TRBV24-1 and TRBJ2-2, with D maybe TRBD2 (5 bases). The CDR3 length is 13 residues. V lost 5 bases, J lost 8 bases, and 11 bases lay in between. Germline assignment: CDR1 KGHDR and CDR2 SFDVKD. CDR3 in DNA: TGTGCCACCAGTGCGGGGTCTTGGGGGGAGCTGTTTTTT. Its translation: CATSAGSWGELFF.

V and J are TRBV7-2 and TRBJ2-7; 13 bases map to TRBD2. The junction had 10 bases not matched to a gene; V was cut back by 5 bases and J by 6 bases. This CDR3 region has 16 residues. The germline gives CDR1 SGHTA, CDR2 FQGNSA. In nucleotides, the CDR3 is TGTGCCAGCAGCCAACGGACTAGCGGGAGAACCAGCGAGCAGTACTTC. It is translated as CASSQRTSGRTSEQYF.

V usage is TRBV11-1 and J usage is TRBJ1-2; no firm D call. V lost 5 bases and J lost 5, with 18 bases in between. The CDR3 covers 15 residues. Per germline, CDR1 SGHAT and CDR2 FQDESV (reference sequence). The CDR3 loop is CASSLERGGGYGYTF. The CDR3 DNA is TGTGCCAGCAGCCTGGAGCGGGGTGGAGGTTATGGCTACACCTTC.

V gene TRBV28 combines with J gene TRBJ1-1; maybe TRBD1 (6 bases). The CDR3 totals 13 residues. In germline, CDR1 is MDHEN, CDR2 SYDVKM. V lost 3 bases to trimming and J lost 6 bases, with 11 bases between them. This CDR3 reads CASSFLRQAEAFF. The CDR3 DNA sequence: TGTGCCAGCAGTTTCCTTCGACAGGCTGAAGCTTTCTTT. The complete variable domain, with remaining parts taken from reference TRBV28 and TRBJ1-1, reads DVKVTQSSRYLVKRTGEKVFLECVQDMDHENMFWYRQDPGLGLRLIYFSYDVKMKEKGDIPEGYSVSREKKERFSLILESASTNQTSMYLCASSFLRQAEAFFGQGTRLTVV.

This clone was recorded only once. The rearrangement links TRBV25-1 to TRBJ2-2; 9 bases line up with TRBD1. J gave up 7 bases and V 5 bases, and 8 bases lay outside the gene matches. CDR1 is MGHDK and CDR2 is SYGVNS in the germline V gene. The CDR3 sequence is 15 residues long. In DNA, the CDR3 is TGTGCCAGCAGTAAAGGACAGGGGATGAGCGGGGAGCTGTTTTTT. Translated, it gives CASSKGQGMSGELFF.

The chain links TRBV15 to TRBJ2-5, with D maybe TRBD2 (5 bases). V was pared by 0 bases and J by 0 bases, with 14 bases between. CDR3 length: 17 residues. Looked up from germline, CDR1 is LNHNV and CDR2 is YYDKDF (reference sequence). In DNA form, the CDR3 reads TGTGCCACCAGCAGAGATCGGAGGAAACCGTACCAAGAGACCCAGTACTTC. Amino acids: CATSRDRRKPYQETQYF.

Regarding this clone: Different DNA sequences within this sample yield the same CDR3. This chain uses TRBV5-1 with TRBJ1-5, with D possibly TRBD1 on 5 matching bases. The CDR3 totals 13 residues. Per the germline V gene, CDR1 is SGHRS and CDR2 is YFSETQ. V lost 0 bases to trimming and J lost 5 bases, with 6 bases between them. The CDR3 loop is CASSLGRDQPQHF. CDR3 bases: TGCGCCAGCAGCTTGGGCAGGGATCAGCCCCAGCATTTT.

The V gene is TRBV28, the J gene TRBJ2-5, with D possibly TRBD2 on 5 matching bases. This CDR3 spans 13 amino acids. Between the trimmed V and J ends, which lost 6 bases and 2 bases, there was a span of 10 bases. Germline V gene data show CDR1 as MDHEN and CDR2 as SYDVKM. The CDR3 spells CASSEGRQETQYF. The DNA of the CDR3 is TGTGCCAGCAGCGAGGGTCGGCAAGAGACCCAGTACTTC.

This clone was picked up one time. The genes are TRBV19 and TRBJ2-6; a weak D match, TRBD1 (6 bases). V was clipped by 8 bases and J by 1 base, with 12 bases between them. The CDR3 totals 15 residues. The germline V gene has CDR1 LNHDA and CDR2 SQIVND (reference sequence). This CDR3 is CASSWQGSGANVLTF. CDR3 coding DNA: TGTGCCAGTTCATGGCAGGGGTCTGGGGCCAACGTCCTGACTTTC.

The chain links TRBV9 to TRBJ2-1; 7 nucleotides agree with TRBD1. J was trimmed by 0 bases and V by 4 bases; bases with no gene match: 7. CDR1 and CDR2 (germline): SGDLS, YYNGEE. The CDR3 has 16 residues. CDR3 coding DNA: TGTGCCAGCAGCCCCTCGGACAGGATCTCCTACAATGAGCAGTTCTTC. It is translated as CASSPSDRISYNEQFF.